The text below deals with one T cell receptor beta chain. There are many counts of this clone. What antigen it recognizes has not been identified. Base-call qualities are not available, and no considerably larger clone is one nucleotide away. TCR CDR3 regions were amplified from genomic DNA by multiplex PCR using the deep immunoSEQ assay. Extracted genomic DNA from each cell subset was distributed evenly across all wells of several immunoSEQ 96-well plates, and each plate was treated as a replicate. For sorted subsets, approximately 210 ng of genomic DNA, equivalent to around 31,000 T cell genomes, went into each replicate PCR. Purified libraries were quantified with a Qubit 3.0 fluorometer, sized on a Bioanalyzer 2100, and re-quantified with the KAPA Library Quantification kit. Every immunoSEQ 96-well plate was sequenced on a dedicated single-read 150-cycle Illumina NextSeq 550 flow cell. Processing in the source paper ran as follows. The immunoSEQ output contained only junctional sequences without quality scores, so filtering could not match that applied to full-length reads. To assign V/J genes and CDR3, sequences were annotated using PyIR, a Python wrapper for IgBLAST v1.9, with IMGT germline references. Reads were filtered out if the reads had weak V/J assignments (E-value above 1e-6), no CDR3, stop codons, out-of-frame junctions, or ambiguous translated residues. A V3J clonotype was defined by an identical inferred V gene, J gene, and CDR3 amino acid sequence. The percentage overlap between two repertoires was calculated by dividing the number of shared unique clonotypes by the size of the smaller repertoire. Repertoire richness was assessed with RTK rarefaction, the Chao1 estimator, and Recon v2.1 estimates of unobserved clonotypes. Generation probabilities for all TCRbeta clonotypes obtained by the gDNA method from several donors were computed using OLGA. In TCRdb, the immuneACCESS table is reduced to in-frame sequences with V and J assigned. These tables do not hold every clone; where another copy was compared, an unresolved V gene accounts for under half, and the others remain unexplained. V and J calls and clone size are those listed in that table; D and trimming were worked out from the DNA. The sample table shows roughly 1,000,000 clones, and around 78% are seen once. The top ten constitute under 0.8% of the sample.

This record comes from a study of shared clonotypes between healthy human individuals (dated by TCRdb to the early 2020s). About the study as a whole: The cohort included three men and a couple of women between 18 and 49 years of age. To increase sequencing depth and limit assay-specific biases, TCR repertoire library preparation and sequencing were carried out by different laboratories using diverse techniques. Per donor, leukapheresis produced somewhere between about 0.8 and 9 billion PBMCs. The study deeply sequenced blood TCR repertoires of five healthy adults to estimate repertoire size and the extent of clonotype sharing between individuals. For each donor, CD4 naive and CD4 memory were each given three plates, CD8 naive was given two plates, and CD8 memory was given one plate.

General study outcomes and caveats: Pairwise subsampling led to the expectation that sequencing depth would affect the degree of clonotype sharing among donors. When several donors were compared, the shared fraction of clonotypes was approximately 5% for naive CD4, about 4% for naive CD8, 2.3% for memory CD4, and 0.35% to 0.4% for memory CD8. Compared with non-shared clonotypes, clonotypes shared by all four sorted-subset donors had higher generation probabilities. Because the study included a small number of donors, the genetic and exposure-history diversity represented was limited. Sampling was restricted to blood, and TCR repertoires in tissue are likely to differ from TCR repertoires in blood. Naive subsets generally had larger estimated clonotype richness than memory subsets. Incomplete sequencing was indicated by rarefaction of sorted-subset datasets, despite the large sequencing depth.

The donors were healthy, HIV-negative adults with no recently reported acute infections or vaccinations. Only Caucasian adults living in Nashville, Tennessee, USA were represented among the donors. CD4+ T cells were enriched by magnetic negative selection, after which naive cells were positively selected on CD45RA and the negative fraction was taken as the memory subset. After blood collection by leukapheresis, PBMCs were isolated using Ficoll-Histopaque density gradient centrifugation and then cryopreserved in the vapor phase of liquid nitrogen. Analytical flow cytometry was used to check the purity and quantity of each magnetically sorted T cell population. Genomic DNA was isolated from every sorted fraction and measured by UV absorbance on a Nanodrop 2000c. The specimen sequenced was memory CD4+ T cells from PBMCs. The cell subset or site label for this specimen denotes: CD45RA-negative fraction. This sequence was found in a man younger than 35 in good health. Some clones in this sample may be carry-over from other donors' samples.

The CDR3 amino acid sequence is: CASSPSLTSYEQYF. Here is the DNA: TGTGCCAGCTCACCTTCACTGACCAGCTACGAGCAGTACTTC. The receptor chain draws on TRBV18 and TRBJ2-7; the D gene is unclear. From the cysteine through the phenylalanine, the CDR3 covers 14 amino acids. CDR3 DNA is the only sequence kept; it has 42 bases, read in frame from the first base. CDR1 and CDR2, per the germline V gene, are KGHSH and LQKENI. Cut back by 3 bases and 3 bases, the V and J ends lie 12 bases apart.